The clone carrying this T cell receptor (beta chain) was counted at least ten times. Its target is unknown. Specified time point: sample taken at primary tumor resection. This record comes from a study of spatial heterogeneity in lung cancer. Study results and caveats: Mutation tallies in tumors tracked expanded intratumoral alpha and beta TCR counts.

V shed 7 bases and J 4 bases; nucleotides not matched to a gene: 5. The CDR3 length is 13 residues. From germline, CDR1 is DFQATT and CDR2 SNEGSKA (reference sequence). One entry per CDR3 protein, called by TCRdb with MiXCR from the 5' RACE reads. The table shows about 2,500 distinct CDR3 sequences, with about 5.3% occurring only once. The specimen comprised lung tumor tissue, sampled at surgery. This receptor was obtained from a male donor with early-stage non-small cell lung cancer. The chain links TRBV20-1 to TRBJ1-1; 11 positions match TRBD1. CDR3 DNA: TGCAGTGTCAGGGGACAGGGGGGCACTGAAGCTTTCTTT. This sequence encodes CSVRGQGGTEAFF.